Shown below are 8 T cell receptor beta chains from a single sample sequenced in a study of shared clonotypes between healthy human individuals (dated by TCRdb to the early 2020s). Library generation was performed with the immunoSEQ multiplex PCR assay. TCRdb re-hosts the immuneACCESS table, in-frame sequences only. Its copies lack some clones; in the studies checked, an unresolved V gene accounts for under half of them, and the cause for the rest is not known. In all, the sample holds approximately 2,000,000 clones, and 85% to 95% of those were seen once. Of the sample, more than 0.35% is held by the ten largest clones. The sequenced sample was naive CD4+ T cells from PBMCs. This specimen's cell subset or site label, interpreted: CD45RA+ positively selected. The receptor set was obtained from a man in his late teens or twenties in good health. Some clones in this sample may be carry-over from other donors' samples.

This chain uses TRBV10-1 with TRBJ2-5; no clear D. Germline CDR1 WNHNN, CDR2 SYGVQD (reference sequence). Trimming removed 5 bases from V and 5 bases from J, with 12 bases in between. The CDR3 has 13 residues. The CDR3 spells CASSLDGLETQYF. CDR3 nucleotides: TGCGCCAGCAGTCTAGACGGGTTGGAGACCCAGTACTTC.

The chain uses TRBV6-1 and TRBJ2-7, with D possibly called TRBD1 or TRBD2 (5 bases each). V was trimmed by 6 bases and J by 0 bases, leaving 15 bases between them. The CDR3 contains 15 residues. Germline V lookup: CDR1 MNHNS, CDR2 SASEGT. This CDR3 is CASSLSGTSSYEQYF. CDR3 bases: TGTGCCAGCAGCCTCTCCGGGACGAGCTCCTACGAGCAGTACTTC.

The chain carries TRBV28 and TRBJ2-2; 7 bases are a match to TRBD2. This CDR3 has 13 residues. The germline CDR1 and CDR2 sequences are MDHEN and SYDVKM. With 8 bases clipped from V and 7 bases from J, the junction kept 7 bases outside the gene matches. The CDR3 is CASPREIGGELFF. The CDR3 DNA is TGTGCCAGCCCGCGGGAGATTGGCGGGGAGCTGTTTTTT.

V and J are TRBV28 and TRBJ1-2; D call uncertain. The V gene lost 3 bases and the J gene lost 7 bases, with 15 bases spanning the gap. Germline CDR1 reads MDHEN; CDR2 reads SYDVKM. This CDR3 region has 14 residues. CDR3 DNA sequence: TGTGCCAGCAGTTTTACAGCGTCGGTTGGTGGCTACACCTTC. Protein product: CASSFTASVGGYTF.

The CDR3 loop reads CASSIGIGNNEQFF. The CDR3 DNA sequence: TGTGCCAGTAGTATCGGAATAGGGAACAATGAGCAGTTCTTC. The chain couples TRBV19 to TRBJ2-1; D unresolved. Germline V gene data show CDR1 as LNHDA and CDR2 as SQIVND (reference sequence). Trimming pared 3 bases from V and 5 bases from J, leaving 11 bases between. The CDR3 length is 14 residues. The full variable domain, with the rest looked up from reference TRBV19 and TRBJ2-1, is DGGITQSPKYLFRKEGQNVTLSCEQNLNHDAMYWYRQDPGQGLRLIYYSQIVNDFQKGDIAEGYSVSREKKESFPLTVTSAQKNPTAFYLCASSIGIGNNEQFFGPGTRLTVL.

Here the CDR3 DNA reads TGTGCCAGCAGTGCGCTCTTGGGGGTGGTCAATGAGCAGTTCTTC. It yields the protein CASSALLGVVNEQFF. The chain has TRBV6-1 and TRBJ2-1, with D perhaps matching TRBD1 or TRBD2 (5 bases each). Germline-derived CDR1 and CDR2 are MNHNS and SASEGT. With 4 bases removed from V and 6 bases from J, the gap between germline ends came to 16 bases. The CDR3 has 15 residues.

CDR3 bases: TGCGCCAGCAGCCAAGATAAGCCCTACTACAATGAGCAGTTCTTC. Translated, it gives CASSQDKPYYNEQFF. The V gene is TRBV4-1, the J gene TRBJ2-1; no definite D call. CDR3 size: 15 residues. Trimming cost V 0 bases and J 3 bases, with 9 bases left between them. Germline V lookup: CDR1 MGHRA, CDR2 YSYEKL.

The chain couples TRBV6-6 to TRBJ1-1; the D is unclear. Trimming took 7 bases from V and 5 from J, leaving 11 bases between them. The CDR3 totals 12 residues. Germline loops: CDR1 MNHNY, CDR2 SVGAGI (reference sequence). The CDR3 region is CASMVGGTEAFF. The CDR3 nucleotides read TGTGCCAGCATGGTCGGAGGGACTGAAGCTTTCTTT.